The rows below give T cell receptor beta chains drawn from one sample of a study of T cell repertoires in cytomegalovirus infection. TCRdb re-analysed the reads in MiXCR, keeping a single row per CDR3 protein. The table has approximately 490,000 distinct CDR3 sequences, about 11% seen once. Material: PBMCs. These receptors were collected from a human donor in good health (CMV status not recorded). Some clones in this sample may be carry-over from other donors' samples. CDR3s leave out the opening cysteine and the closing phenylalanine or tryptophan.

cdr3_length	v_call	j_call	cdr3_aa
12	TRBV20-1	TRBJ2-7	SAMVGQGPYEQY
13	TRBV7-8	TRBJ2-1	ASSPRDYSYNEQF
12	TRBV11-2	TRBJ2-2	ASSSPGSAGELF
13	TRBV28	TRBJ1-5	ASSSPGGPNQPQH
14	TRBV28	TRBJ1-2	ASSSRDRPFYYGYT
14	TRBV7-6	TRBJ2-1	ASSRSGGRTYNEQF
12	TRBV7-9	TRBJ1-2	ASSRADRVYGYT
14	TRBV12-3/TRBV12-4	TRBJ2-3	ASSPTSGGAGDTQY
13	TRBV9	TRBJ2-1	ASSVGASGSGEQF
12	TRBV6-1	TRBJ1-6	ASRQPETNSPLH
10	TRBV20-1	TRBJ2-1	SVVGIYNEQF
13	TRBV12-5	TRBJ1-6	ASGLVREGGSPLH
12	TRBV20-1	TRBJ2-7	SALPTSGPYEQY
12	TRBV29-1	TRBJ1-2	SVAGDRGNYGYT
12	TRBV29-1	TRBJ2-3	SVEGGQGTDTQY
13	TRBV7-8	TRBJ1-5	ASSLGRTANQPQH
12	TRBV19	TRBJ2-1	ASTPEGWVHEQF
10	TRBV12-3/TRBV12-4	TRBJ1-6	ASSFSGMALH
13	TRBV6-2/TRBV6-3	TRBJ2-5	ASSYDLAGEETQY
11	TRBV10-3	TRBJ2-7	AINPGANYEQY
15	TRBV19	TRBJ2-7	ASSSGGTPYDTYEQY
11	TRBV10-2	TRBJ2-1	ASSEGVSNEQF